This TCR beta chain was sequenced for a study of T-cell reconstitution after alpha-beta-depleted transplantation in children. Unique molecular identifiers were incorporated when the TCRbeta library was constructed. TCRdb itself ran the PCR reads through MiXCR, one entry per CDR3 protein. Of around 400,000 distinct CDR3 sequences listed, roughly 22% are singletons. Trimming at V came to 4 bases and at J to 5 bases, leaving 8 bases not matched to a gene. CDR3 size: 16 residues. This receptor was taken from a human donor who donated a stem cell graft to a child with acute myeloid leukemia. The sequenced sample was PBMCs from the stem cell graft donor, obtained from the stem cell graft. The chain has TRBV12-3 or TRBV12-4 and TRBJ2-5; 12 bases line up with TRBD2. The CDR3 coding sequence is TGTGCCAGCAGTTCGGGGACGACTAGCGGGAGCGAGACCCAGTACTTC. This gives the protein CASSSGTTSGSETQYF.